Shown below are 19 T cell receptor beta chains from a single sample sequenced in a study of T-cell memory formation after mild COVID-19. TCRdb used MiXCR to reprocess the 5' RACE reads, holding one entry per CDR3 protein. In the table there are hundreds of thousands of distinct CDR3 sequences, around 15% of which are singletons. Material: PBMCs or a T cell subset sorted from them (not recorded which). All receptors derive from a young man who had mild COVID-19 (a few samples of this study predate the infection). Cell type and time point are not known.

This chain joins TRBV7-9 and TRBJ2-5; 14 nucleotides line up with TRBD2. Germline values: CDR1 SEHNR, CDR2 FQNEAQ (reference sequence). V lost 5 bases and J lost 7; bases outside the gene matches: 3. This CDR3 spans 14 amino acids. In nucleotides, the CDR3 is TGTGCCAGCAGCGACGGGACTAGCGGGGGGACCCAGTACTTC. Encoded protein: CASSDGTSGGTQYF. The full variable domain, in which reference TRBV7-9 and TRBJ2-5 provide the parts outside the CDR3, is DTGVSQNPRHKITKRGQNVTFRCDPISEHNRLYWYRQTLGQGPEFLTYFQNEAQLEKSRLLSDRFSAERPKGSFSTLEIQRTEQGDSAMYLCASSDGTSGGTQYFGPGTRLLVL.

V gene TRBV18 combines with J gene TRBJ2-5; 14 nucleotides agree with TRBD2. This CDR3 comprises 18 residues. Germline lookup yields CDR1 KGHSH and CDR2 LQKENI. J gave up 2 bases and V 2 bases, and 7 bases lay outside the gene matches. CDR3 amino acids: CASSPGLAGGPLQETQYF. CDR3 sequence (DNA): TGTGCCAGCTCACCAGGACTAGCGGGGGGCCCGTTGCAAGAGACCCAGTACTTC.

The rearrangement uses TRBV28 and TRBJ1-2; D ambiguous. The CDR3 length is 14 residues. V was trimmed by 3 bases and J by 7 bases, leaving 15 bases between them. The germline V gene encodes CDR1 MDHEN and CDR2 SYDVKM. The CDR3 is CASSFVVEKGGYTF. The CDR3 region has the DNA TGTGCCAGCAGTTTTGTGGTCGAAAAGGGTGGCTACACCTTC.

V and J are TRBV7-9 and TRBJ1-1; D unclear. The CDR3 contains 13 residues. The V end was cut by 5 bases, the J end by 5 bases, with 12 bases between. The germline CDR1 and CDR2 sequences are SEHNR and FQNEAQ (reference sequence). Here the CDR3 DNA reads TGTGCCAGCAGCGTTAGAACCGGGACTGAAGCTTTCTTT. Its protein product is CASSVRTGTEAFF. Drawing the rest from reference TRBV7-9 and TRBJ1-1, the complete variable domain is DTGVSQNPRHKITKRGQNVTFRCDPISEHNRLYWYRQTLGQGPEFLTYFQNEAQLEKSRLLSDRFSAERPKGSFSTLEIQRTEQGDSAMYLCASSVRTGTEAFFGQGTRLTVV.

This chain uses TRBV29-1 with TRBJ2-1; D is unresolved. The V end was cut by 6 bases, the J end by 10 bases, with 10 bases between. In germline, CDR1 is SQVTM, CDR2 ANQGSEA. The CDR3 extends over 10 amino acids. CDR3 sequence (DNA): TGCAGCGTCGGCCTGGGGGAGCAGTTCTTC. Translation gives CSVGLGEQFF.

The chain couples TRBV6-1 to TRBJ1-2, with 10 bases that match TRBD1. Looked up from germline, CDR1 is MNHNS and CDR2 is SASEGT. The ends lost 8 bases at V and 8 bases at J; junction bases unmatched: 17. There are 16 residues in the CDR3. The CDR3 region is CASRPSAPGTGDGYTF. The CDR3 coding sequence is TGTGCCAGCCGACCCAGCGCCCCCGGGACAGGGGACGGCTACACCTTC.

The rearrangement links TRBV11-2 to TRBJ2-1, with D possibly TRBD2 on 7 matching bases. V lost 3 bases, J lost 8 bases, and 11 bases lay in between. CDR1 is SGHAT and CDR2 is FQNNGV in the germline V gene. This CDR3 region has 13 residues. CDR3 sequence (DNA): TGTGCCAGCAGCTTTCGGGGGGCTTATGAGCAGTTCTTC. It specifies CASSFRGAYEQFF.

The chain has TRBV20-1 and TRBJ2-1; D is possibly TRBD1 or TRBD2 (5 bases each). This CDR3 comprises 14 residues. Trimming took off 1 base at V and 5 bases at J, with 12 bases between the two ends. Per the germline V gene, CDR1 is DFQATT and CDR2 is SNEGSKA (reference sequence). This CDR3 is CSARARGRHNEQFF. Written as DNA, the CDR3 is TGCAGTGCTAGAGCGAGGGGTCGACACAATGAGCAGTTCTTC.

The chain carries TRBV18 and TRBJ2-2; D possibly matches TRBD1 or TRBD2 (5 bases each). The CDR3 is 15 residues long. With 2 bases removed from V and 3 bases from J, the gap between germline ends came to 10 bases. Germline CDR1 is KGHSH and CDR2 is LQKENI. The CDR3 region is CASSPIRGDTGELFF. CDR3 sequence (DNA): TGTGCCAGCTCACCAATCCGGGGCGACACCGGGGAGCTGTTTTTT.

This clonotype was picked up a small number of times. This sequence joins TRBV20-1 and TRBJ1-4; the D is unclear. The germline gives CDR1 DFQATT, CDR2 SNEGSKA (reference sequence). Between the trimmed V and J ends, which lost 6 bases and 4 bases, there was a span of 18 bases. This CDR3 has 15 amino acids. The CDR3 bases are TGCAGTGCCAGACCCCCGGCAGGTTTTAATGAAAAACTGTTTTTT. This gives the protein CSARPPAGFNEKLFF.

This clonotype was seen more than once but under ten times. The V and J genes are TRBV24-1 and TRBJ2-3; 10 nucleotides agree with TRBD1. The CDR3 is 16 amino acids. V trimming: 4 bases; J trimming: 3 bases; junction bases outside the gene matches: 6. In germline, CDR1 is KGHDR, CDR2 SFDVKD. In DNA, the CDR3 is TGTGCCACCAGTGACTCCCCGGGACAGGGGACAGATACGCAGTATTTT. Its protein is CATSDSPGQGTDTQYF.

The table lists this clonotype with a few counts. The V gene is TRBV30, the J gene TRBJ1-2; tentatively, D is TRBD1 (6 bases). The CDR3 contains 13 residues. Trimming removed 4 bases from V and 3 bases from J, with 12 bases in between. Germline CDR1 GTSNPN, CDR2 SVGIG (reference sequence). In nucleotides, the CDR3 is TGTGCCTGGATGCTTGCAGGGGACTATGGCTACACCTTC. Its protein product is CAWMLAGDYGYTF.

The chain has TRBV14 and TRBJ1-1; 8 nucleotides line up with TRBD1. CDR1 is SGHDN, CDR2 FVKESK, per germline. Losses at the gene ends were 3 bases for V and 5 bases for J; bases not matched to a gene: 5. CDR3 length equals 14 residues. CDR3 amino acids: CASSHLGTGTEAFF. CDR3 DNA sequence: TGTGCCAGCAGCCACCTAGGGACAGGTACTGAAGCTTTCTTT.

This clonotype was seen more than once but under ten times. The chain carries TRBV7-6 and TRBJ2-2, with 7 bases identical to TRBD1. J lost 3 bases, V lost 2 bases, and 6 bases had no gene match. CDR3 length: 16 residues. Germline CDR1 and CDR2: SGHVS and FNYEAQ. The CDR3 loop is CASSLSGGWDTGELFF. As DNA, the CDR3 is TGTGCCAGCAGCTTATCAGGGGGTTGGGACACCGGGGAGCTGTTTTTT.

In its sample, this clonotype was seen a few times. The CDR3 bases are TGTGCCAGCAGCCCCACAGTGGGCGGGGGGGCCACCCAAAGAGGGCAGTTCTTC. The encoded protein is CASSPTVGGGATQRGQFF. This chain uses TRBV7-9 with TRBJ2-1, with 9 positions matching TRBD2. Per germline, CDR1 SEHNR and CDR2 FQNEAQ (reference sequence). After removal of 5 bases from V and 12 bases from J, the junction contained 23 bases not matched to a gene. The CDR3 length is 18 residues. The full variable domain, completed using reference TRBV7-9 and TRBJ2-1, is DTGVSQNPRHKITKRGQNVTFRCDPISEHNRLYWYRQTLGQGPEFLTYFQNEAQLEKSRLLSDRFSAERPKGSFSTLEIQRTEQGDSAMYLCASSPTVGGGATQRGQFFGPGTRLTVL.

V usage is TRBV5-1 and J usage is TRBJ2-3, with D possibly matching TRBD1 (5 bases). Trimming took off 1 base at V and 5 bases at J, with 11 bases between the two ends. This CDR3 has 14 residues. Germline V gene lookup returns CDR1 SGHRS and CDR2 YFSETQ. The CDR3 sequence is CASSLQQEGDTQYF. The CDR3 DNA reads TGCGCCAGCAGCTTGCAACAGGAAGGAGATACGCAGTATTTT.

The chain is built from TRBV7-9 and TRBJ1-4; D might be TRBD1 (5 bases). Germline V lookup: CDR1 SEHNR, CDR2 FQNEAQ (reference sequence). The CDR3 extends over 14 amino acids. Trimming removed 2 bases at V and 8 bases at J, with 12 bases between. The DNA of the CDR3 is TGTGCCAGCAGCTTACAGGGCACTTGGGAAAAACTGTTTTTT. Translated: CASSLQGTWEKLFF.

This clonotype was counted between two and nine times. At one boundary the junction diverges from the germline segment, which might be a read error. The chain carries TRBV10-3 and TRBJ2-3; possibly TRBD1 or TRBD2 for D (5 bases each). The germline CDR1 and CDR2 sequences are ENHRY and SYGVKD. The CDR3 contains 14 residues. The chain's CDR3 is CAIRVSRDTDTQYF. The CDR3 DNA sequence: TGTGCGATCAGGGTTTCGAGGGACACAGATACGCAGTATTTT.

This clonotype occurred a few times. This rearrangement joins TRBV9 to TRBJ1-1; 10 bases match TRBD1. Trimming removed 4 bases from V and 11 bases from J; junction bases left unmatched: 14. The CDR3 length is 15 residues. The germline gives CDR1 SGDLS, CDR2 YYNGEE. In DNA form, the CDR3 reads TGTGCCAGCAGCCCGGAGCGTGGACAGGGGGGAAGGGCTTTCTTT. This translates into CASSPERGQGGRAFF.